This is a list of T cell receptor beta chains from one sample in a study of PD-1 blockade in classical Hodgkin lymphoma. Here immunoSEQ multiplex PCR was the method, and the copy in TCRdb shows in-frame clones only, minus some. The data show roughly 50,000 clones, 90% seen once. The specimen comprised peripheral blood mononuclear cells (PBMCs), sampled before the fourth cycle of nivolumab. The receptor set was obtained from a human donor with classical Hodgkin lymphoma. Both conserved end residues are part of each CDR3.

TRBV6-6	TRBJ1-1	13	CASTLGAGTEAFF
TRBV13	TRBJ2-5	15	CASSSARDSEETQYF
TRBV6-5	TRBJ1-1	16	CASSFLTGARDTEAFF
TRBV7-2	TRBJ2-7	16	CASSPGIGRGSYEQYF
TRBV29-1	TRBJ1-2	12	CSAGGADYGYTF
TRBV10-1	TRBJ1-1	14	CASSENLGTTEAFF
TRBV7-9	TRBJ1-1	14	CASRLPRRDTEAFF
TRBV6-1	TRBJ1-3	14	CASSGVVTGNTIYF
TRBV5-5	TRBJ2-1	14	CASSGLAGGDEQFF
TRBV6-1	TRBJ2-3	15	CASSEGSSGTDTQYF
TRBV11-2	TRBJ1-3	18	CASSAIGGVGTTGNTIYF
TRBV5-5	TRBJ1-5	15	CASSLEGYSNQPQHF
TRBV19	TRBJ2-1	19	CASSSRGTSGRARYNEQFF
TRBV10-3	TRBJ1-3	15	CATYLGGRSGNTIYF
TRBV27	TRBJ2-5	14	CASSFLGSQETQYF
TRBV5-4	TRBJ2-3	16	CASSLGQRDRGDTQYF
TRBV7-9	TRBJ2-5	13	CASSPRGPETQYF
TRBV30	TRBJ1-5	13	CAWSGDGNQPQHF
TRBV14	TRBJ2-7	14	CASSLYGTSYEQYF
TRBV25-1	TRBJ2-2	15	CASSPLGKNTGELFF
TRBV5-6	TRBJ2-7	13	CASSLAGGTEQYF
TRBV7-9	TRBJ2-4	17	CASSLSAGTGRGNIQYF
TRBV7-8	TRBJ1-5	15	CASSRVTGPYQPQHF
TRBV11-2	TRBJ2-5	16	CASSLDLARARETQYF
TRBV29-1	TRBJ2-4	12	CSVDGDRGIQYF
TRBV19	TRBJ2-1	13	CASSIRGNNEQFF
TRBV28	TRBJ1-5	15	CASSLYSRNNQPQHF
TRBV27	TRBJ2-7	14	CASSFTRYSYEQYF
TRBV2	TRBJ2-7	13	CASIYREGNEQYF
TRBV9	TRBJ2-1	15	CASSDLARSYDEQFF
TRBV19	TRBJ2-1	16	CASSKPGVAFYNEQFF
TRBV12-5	TRBJ2-7	16	CASGLWYGGSPYEQYF
TRBV27	TRBJ1-5	16	CASSSYPNRGIRPQHF
TRBV12-5	TRBJ2-7	15	CASGLILAGGYEQYF
TRBV30	TRBJ2-6	20	CAWSVPGGALFSSGANVLTF
TRBV7-9	TRBJ1-5	18	CASSPRQGANRTSQPQHF
TRBV10-2	TRBJ2-7	14	CASRKTGVSYEQYF
TRBV7-3	TRBJ2-5	13	CASSSGGWETQYF
TRBV9	TRBJ2-1	12	CASSVEGGEQFF